One sample yielded the 6 T cell receptor beta chains listed below, sequenced in a study of blood T cells in healthy people across ages. A second PCR, run for roughly 7 to 12 cycles, used a sample-barcoded 5' primer plus a J-beta primer mix. TCRdb called the 5' RACE reads again in MiXCR, with one record for every CDR3 protein. The sample includes about 1.6 million distinct CDR3 sequences, 30% to 40% of them seen just once. The sample consisted of blood. The source is a woman aged 25 to 39 in good health.

J is TRBJ1-1 and V is TRBV11-2; D perhaps matches TRBD1 (6 bases). With 8 bases removed from V and 6 bases from J, the gap between germline ends came to 13 bases. Germline V gene lookup returns CDR1 SGHAT and CDR2 FQNNGV. The CDR3 contains 12 residues. The CDR3 here is CASGRGGAEAFF. CDR3 nucleotides: TGTGCCAGCGGTCGAGGGGGGGCTGAAGCTTTCTTT.

The chain recombines TRBV12-3 or TRBV12-4 with TRBJ2-3; 11 bases line up with TRBD2. Germline trimming cut 5 bases from V and 7 bases from J; bases unmatched to any gene: 5. CDR3 size: 14 residues. The CDR3 loop is CASSGTSGPYTQYF. In DNA, the CDR3 is TGTGCCAGCAGTGGGACTAGCGGCCCCTATACGCAGTATTTT.

The rearrangement uses TRBV20-1 and TRBJ2-3; 9 nucleotides agree with TRBD2. V was clipped by 7 bases and J by 0 bases; unmatched bases: 11. The germline CDR1 and CDR2 sequences are DFQATT and SNEGSKA (reference sequence). This CDR3 spans 16 amino acids. This chain's CDR3 is CSVRGLATGSTDTQYF. The DNA of the CDR3 is TGCAGTGTTCGAGGACTAGCGACAGGTAGCACAGATACGCAGTATTTT.

V and J are TRBV11-2 and TRBJ2-5; 10 bases match TRBD1. Germline V gene lookup returns CDR1 SGHAT and CDR2 FQNNGV. This CDR3 has 16 amino acids. Unmatched junction bases numbered 6, after V lost 2 bases and J lost 3 bases. In DNA form, the CDR3 reads TGTGCCAGCAGCTTATCCCCCGGGACAGGGGAAGAGACCCAGTACTTC. Its protein is CASSLSPGTGEETQYF. The full variable domain, in which reference TRBV11-2 and TRBJ2-5 provide the parts outside the CDR3, is EAGVAQSPRYKIIEKRQSVAFWCNPISGHATLYWYQQILGQGPKLLIQFQNNGVVDDSQLPKDRFSAERLKGVDSTLKIQPAKLEDSAVYLCASSLSPGTGEETQYFGPGTRLLVL.

The genes are TRBV2 and TRBJ2-2; 7 nucleotides match TRBD1. This CDR3 comprises 18 residues. V gave up 3 bases and J gave up 2 bases; unmatched junction bases: 12. Germline CDR1 reads SNHLY; CDR2 reads FYNNEI. The CDR3 is CASSDWDSLPENTGELFF. The CDR3 coding sequence is TGTGCCAGCAGTGATTGGGACAGTTTGCCAGAAAACACCGGGGAGCTGTTTTTT.

V is TRBV27 and J is TRBJ2-1; 10 positions match TRBD2. Losses at the gene ends were 5 bases for V and 6 bases for J; bases not matched to a gene: 10. Germline CDR1 and CDR2: MNHEY and SMNVEV (reference sequence). This CDR3 is 16 amino acids long. The CDR3 loop reads CASSPLSSGGANEQFF. As DNA, the CDR3 is TGTGCCAGCAGTCCCCTTTCGAGCGGGGGGGCCAATGAGCAGTTCTTC.